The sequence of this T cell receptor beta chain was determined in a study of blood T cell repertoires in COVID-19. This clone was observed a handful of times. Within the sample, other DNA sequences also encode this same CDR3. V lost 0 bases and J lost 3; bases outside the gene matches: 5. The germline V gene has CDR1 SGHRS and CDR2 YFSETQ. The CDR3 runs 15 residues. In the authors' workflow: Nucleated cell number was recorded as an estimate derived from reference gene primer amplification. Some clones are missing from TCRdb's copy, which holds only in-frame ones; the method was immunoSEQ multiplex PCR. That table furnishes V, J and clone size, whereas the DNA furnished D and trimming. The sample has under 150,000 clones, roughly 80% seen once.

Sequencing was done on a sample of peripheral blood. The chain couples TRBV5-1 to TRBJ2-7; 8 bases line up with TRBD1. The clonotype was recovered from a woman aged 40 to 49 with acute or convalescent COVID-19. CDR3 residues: CASSLDTGGRYEQYF. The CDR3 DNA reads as TGCGCCAGCAGCTTGGATACAGGGGGTCGCTACGAGCAGTACTTC. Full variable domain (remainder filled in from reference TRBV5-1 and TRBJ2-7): KAGVTQTPRYLIKTRGQQVTLSCSPISGHRSVSWYQQTPGQGLQFLFEYFSETQRNKGNFPGRFSGRQFSNSRSEMNVSTLELGDSALYLCASSLDTGGRYEQYFGPGTRLTVT.